The source of this T cell receptor beta chain is a study of breast tumors, draining lymph nodes, adjacent tissues. Germline loops: CDR1 LNHDA, CDR2 SQIVND (reference sequence). CDR3 length: 13 residues. V lost 2 bases, J lost 4 bases, and 0 bases stayed unmatched. This clonotype appeared many times. TCRdb itself ran the multiplex PCR reads through MiXCR, one entry per CDR3 protein. The table records about 300,000 distinct CDR3 sequences, under 35% of them present only once. The lymph nodes were axillary draining lymph nodes from breast cancer patients. This receptor was obtained from a female donor with breast cancer. Some clones in this sample may be carry-over from other donors' samples. This chain links TRBV19 with TRBJ2-3; 7 nucleotides line up with TRBD2. Specimen: axillary lymph node tissue. This chain's CDR3 is CASSILAADTQYF. The CDR3 bases are TGTGCCAGTAGTATACTAGCGGCAGATACGCAGTATTTT.